A selection of T cell receptor beta chains follows, all from one sample in a study of T cell responses to AZD1222 COVID-19 vaccine. Generated by immunoSEQ multiplex PCR, the TCRdb table keeps only in-frame clones and is missing some. This table has around 99,000 clones, nearly 90% appearing once. The sequenced sample was peripheral blood, obtained 28 days after the second AZD1222 dose. The source of these receptors is an adult who received the AZD1222 COVID-19 vaccine. The CDR3 runs from the conserved cysteine through the conserved F or W. A D gene is named only where the DNA matches it firmly. Clone size is not always given. Where it is, it says once, few, many or a class for expanded clones.

abundance	v_gene	len	j_gene	d_gene	CDR3nt	CDR3aa
NA	TRBV7-8	14	TRBJ1-1	TRBD1	TGTGCCAGCAGGGCACAGGGGATCCCCACTGAAGCTTTCTTT	CASRAQGIPTEAFF
NA	TRBV5-1	18	TRBJ2-7	TRBD1	TGCGCCAGCAGCCGCGTTGAGCTCCGGGACAGCCGAGCCTACGAGCAGTACTTC	CASSRVELRDSRAYEQYF
NA	TRBV7-8	15	TRBJ2-3	TRBD2	TGTGCCAGCAGCTTTGCTAGCGGGGTTTTAGATACGCAGTATTTT	CASSFASGVLDTQYF
NA	TRBV29-1	13	TRBJ1-5	NA	TGCAGCGTTGACAGGGGTGATAATCAGCCCCAGCATTTT	CSVDRGDNQPQHF
NA	TRBV25-1	15	TRBJ1-1	TRBD1	TGTGCCAGCAGGGCGGACAGGGGAAGGGTCACTGAAGCTTTCTTT	CASRADRGRVTEAFF
NA	TRBV28	17	TRBJ2-1	TRBD2	TGTGCCAGCACCTTGGGACTAGCGGGGGGGTCCGGGAATGAGCAGTTCTTC	CASTLGLAGGSGNEQFF
NA	TRBV6-5	12	TRBJ1-3	NA	TGTGCCAGCACCAGCTCTGGAAACACCATATATTTT	CASTSSGNTIYF
NA	TRBV19	14	TRBJ1-1	NA	TGTGCCAGTAGTATCTCCGGAGGGGGTACTGAAGCTTTCTTT	CASSISGGGTEAFF
NA	TRBV10-1	16	TRBJ2-7	TRBD1	TGCGCCAGCAGTGAGTCCGGGGGACAGGGGGCGTACGAGCAGTACTTC	CASSESGGQGAYEQYF
NA	TRBV12-3/TRBV12-4	13	TRBJ1-3	NA	TGTGCCCAGCGTACGGGAACTGGAAACACCATATATTTT	CAQRTGTGNTIYF
NA	TRBV6-5	15	TRBJ1-1	NA	TGTGCCAGCAGTTATTCTGCAGGGGTAGGGACTGAAGCTTTCTTT	CASSYSAGVGTEAFF
NA	TRBV6-5	15	TRBJ1-4	NA	TGTGCCAGCCGGGGGGCGCCCTCAACTAATGAAAAACTGTTTTTT	CASRGAPSTNEKLFF
NA	TRBV4-2	13	TRBJ2-5	NA	TGTGCCAGCAGCCGAAGCGCCCAAGAGACCCAGTACTTC	CASSRSAQETQYF
once	TRBV12-3/TRBV12-4	12	TRBJ1-1	NA	TGTGCCAGCAGTCCCACCGGGCGGCTGGCTTTCTTT	CASSPTGRLAFF
NA	TRBV7-6	15	TRBJ2-1	NA	TGTGCCAGCAGCTTAGACGCAGGATCCAACAATGAGCAGTTCTTC	CASSLDAGSNNEQFF